The rows below give T cell receptor beta chains drawn from one sample of a study of cytomegalovirus exposure and HLA in healthy donors. Some clones are missing from TCRdb's copy, which holds only in-frame ones; the method was immunoSEQ multiplex PCR. The repertoire holds over 150,000 clones, with around 80% as singletons. Sequenced sample: PBMCs. These receptors came from a man aged 35-49 years in good health and CMV-seronegative. Each CDR3 is given with its conserved first and last residue. The D gene is left open where the match is weak. Expanded clones get a size class; other rows say once, few or many, or leave the size out.

J: TRBJ1-2
size: -
V: TRBV29-1
D: TRBD1
length: 14
CDR3: CSVEGGTGDYGYTF
DNA: TGCAGCGTTGAAGGCGGGACAGGGGACTATGGCTACACCTTC

J: TRBJ1-6
size: -
V: TRBV19
D: -
length: 15
CDR3: CASSIGEGVNSPLHF
DNA: TGTGCCAGTAGTATTGGGGAGGGGGTGAATTCACCCCTCCACTTT

J: TRBJ1-1
size: -
V: TRBV7-9
D: -
length: 12
CDR3: CSMRTLDTEAFF
DNA: TGTTCCATGCGGACACTGGACACTGAAGCTTTCTTT

J: TRBJ1-1
size: -
V: TRBV4-1
D: -
length: 15
CDR3: CASSLAFRDGTEAFF
DNA: TGCGCCAGCAGCCTCGCGTTCAGGGATGGAACTGAAGCTTTCTTT

J: TRBJ1-1
size: -
V: TRBV14
D: TRBD1
length: 14
CDR3: CASSHQDRGTEAFF
DNA: TGTGCCAGCAGCCATCAGGACAGGGGAACTGAAGCTTTCTTT

J: TRBJ1-1
size: -
V: TRBV29-1
D: -
length: 12
CDR3: CSVARANTEAFF
DNA: TGCAGCGTTGCCAGGGCCAACACTGAAGCTTTCTTT

J: TRBJ1-1
size: -
V: TRBV6-1
D: TRBD1
length: 15
CDR3: CASSEAIQGITEAFF
DNA: TGTGCCAGCAGCGAGGCCATACAGGGGATCACTGAAGCTTTCTTT

J: TRBJ1-5
size: -
V: TRBV19
D: -
length: 13
CDR3: CASTGVVNQPQHF
DNA: TGTGCCAGTACAGGGGTGGTCAATCAGCCCCAGCATTTT

J: TRBJ2-7
size: -
V: TRBV7-2
D: TRBD2
length: 14
CDR3: CASSLVVLAGEQYF
DNA: TGTGCCAGCAGCTTAGTTGTACTAGCGGGCGAGCAGTACTTC

J: TRBJ1-2
size: -
V: TRBV30
D: -
length: 11
CDR3: CAWRKPYGYTF
DNA: TGTGCCTGGAGAAAGCCCTATGGCTACACCTTC

J: TRBJ2-2
size: -
V: TRBV30
D: TRBD2
length: 14
CDR3: CAWSWGGNTGELFF
DNA: TGTGCCTGGAGTTGGGGGGGGAACACCGGGGAGCTGTTTTTT

J: TRBJ2-1
size: -
V: TRBV19
D: -
length: 15
CDR3: CASSGPGLSYNEQFF
DNA: TGTGCCAGTAGTGGCCCAGGTTTGTCCTACAATGAGCAGTTCTTC

J: TRBJ2-7
size: -
V: TRBV5-6
D: TRBD2
length: 14
CDR3: CASSLLASPYEQYF
DNA: TGTGCCAGCAGCTTACTAGCGTCTCCTTACGAGCAGTACTTC

J: TRBJ1-2
size: -
V: TRBV10-3
D: TRBD1
length: 14
CDR3: CAISDGSPGGGYTF
DNA: TGTGCCATCAGTGACGGATCGCCAGGGGGTGGCTACACCTTC

J: TRBJ2-7
size: few
V: TRBV7-9
D: -
length: 14
CDR3: CASSLVDRPVEQYF
DNA: TGTGCCAGCAGCTTAGTGGACAGACCAGTCGAGCAGTACTTC

J: TRBJ2-5
size: -
V: TRBV10-3
D: -
length: 12
CDR3: CAIRDSQETQYF
DNA: TGTGCCATCAGGGACAGTCAAGAGACCCAGTACTTC